The sequence of this TCR beta chain was determined in a study of cytomegalovirus exposure and HLA in healthy donors. Notes on the study in general: Apart from CMV serostatus, no immune exposure information was available. Many donors shared some public TCRs, even though most TCR sequences were rare. An analysis was carried out at a later point. It showed that HLA-associated TCR beta chains were more clonally expanded than equally common non-associated chains.

On this clone itself: Its antigen is not known.

The primer mix had 60 Vbeta and 13 Jbeta primers. Method: immunoSEQ multiplex PCR; TCRdb's copy keeps in-frame clones and lacks some. The ten top clones account for about 0.83%, within a sample of 60,000 to 80,000 clones. The source material was PBMCs. This sequence originates from a boy under 18 in good health and CMV-seronegative.

As DNA, the CDR3 is TGCGCCAGCAGCCAAGACCCAGCCTCACTAGCGGGAGGCACAGATACGCAGTATTTT. Protein product: CASSQDPASLAGGTDTQYF. The rearrangement joins TRBV4-3 to TRBJ2-3; 11 nucleotides line up with TRBD2. Per the germline V gene, CDR1 is LGHNA and CDR2 is YSLEER. With V trimmed by 0 bases and J by 1 base, 9 bases remained unmatched. The CDR3 loop spans 19 amino acids.